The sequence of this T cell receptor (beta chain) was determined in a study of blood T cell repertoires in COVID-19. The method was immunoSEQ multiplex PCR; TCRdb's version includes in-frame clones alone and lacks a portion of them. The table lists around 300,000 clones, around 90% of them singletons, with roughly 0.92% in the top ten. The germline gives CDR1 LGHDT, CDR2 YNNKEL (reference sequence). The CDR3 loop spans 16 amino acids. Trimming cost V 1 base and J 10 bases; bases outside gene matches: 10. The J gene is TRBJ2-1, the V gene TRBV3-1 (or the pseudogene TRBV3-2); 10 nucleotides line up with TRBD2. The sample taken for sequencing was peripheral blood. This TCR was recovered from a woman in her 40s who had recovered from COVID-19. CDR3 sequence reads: CASSQGLAGVSGEQFF. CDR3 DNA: TGTGCCAGCAGCCAAGGTCTAGCGGGAGTTTCGGGGGAGCAGTTCTTC.